This TCR beta chain stems from a study of shared clonotypes between healthy human individuals. Whole-study results and caveats: Blood was the only sampled material, and tissue repertoires likely differ. Since donors were few, the genetic and exposure-history diversity represented was limited.

This clone was observed a single time. No antigen is known for it. Per the authors' pipeline: ImmunoSEQ supplied junction-only sequences lacking quality scores, so filtering was different. TCRdb keeps only in-frame clones here, not all; method: immunoSEQ multiplex PCR. V, J and clone size are taken as reported in that table, and D and trimming were inferred from the DNA itself. The sample has approximately 480,000 clones, 60% to 80% seen once. Germline CDR1 and CDR2: SGHRS and YFSETQ. This CDR3 has 14 residues. V was pared by 4 bases and J by 3 bases, with 13 bases between. The chain couples TRBV5-1 to TRBJ1-2, with TRBD1 as a possible D gene (5 bases). This TCR was sampled from a woman in her thirties or forties in good health. Some clones in this sample may be carry-over from other donors' samples. The sample was PBMCs. The CDR3 DNA sequence: TGCGCCAGCAGCCGGGGACCAGAGGACTATGGCTACACCTTC. Protein product: CASSRGPEDYGYTF.